The present T cell receptor (beta chain) was sequenced within a study of CD8 T cells in Susac syndrome. Notes on the study in general: The number of Susac-specific public clones found was more than 15 in total CD8+ repertoires and four to six in CD8+ TEMRA repertoires.

As to this clonotype: Its target is unknown.

Recently defined diagnostic criteria classed the Susac syndrome patients as definite or probable. Negative magnetic isolation gave CD8+ and CD4+ cells; FACS enriched CD8+ TEMRA. J gave up 6 bases and V 5 bases, and 9 bases lay outside the gene matches. Looked up from germline, CDR1 is SEHNR and CDR2 is FQNEAQ (reference sequence). CDR3 length: 14 residues. cDNA came from about 0.46 to 1 ug RNA primed by random hexamers. Coverage of TCR beta CDR3 amplification by immunoSEQ multiplex PCR extended to 54 Vbeta and 13 Jbeta. TCRdb re-called the immunoSEQ multiplex PCR reads through MiXCR, storing one row per CDR3 protein. The table records about 190,000 distinct CDR3 sequences, 95% of them present only once.

The V and J genes are TRBV7-9 and TRBJ2-7; 8 positions agree with TRBD1. Material: CD8+ T cells from PBMCs. This sequence originates from a human donor with Susac syndrome. The CDR3: CASSRPADRGEQYF. The CDR3 bases are TGTGCCAGCAGCCGACCCGCCGACAGGGGCGAGCAGTACTTC. The whole variable domain, filled in from reference TRBV7-9 and TRBJ2-7, reads DTGVSQNPRHKITKRGQNVTFRCDPISEHNRLYWYRQTLGQGPEFLTYFQNEAQLEKSRLLSDRFSAERPKGSFSTLEIQRTEQGDSAMYLCASSRPADRGEQYFGPGTRLTVT.